This T cell receptor beta chain emerged from a study of cytomegalovirus exposure and HLA in healthy donors. Concerning this clone itself: Its target is unknown.

General study findings and limits: TRBV6-2, TRBV6-3 and some other V segments were unresolvable in 87-base-pair reads.

The PCR had 60 Vbeta and 13 Jbeta primers. Sequencing was performed with immunoSEQ multiplex PCR; in TCRdb, only in-frame clones are kept and a portion is missing. The sample consists of some 120,000 clones, roughly four fifths of them appearing once. Germline CDR1 SEHNR, CDR2 FQNEAQ (reference sequence). The CDR3 totals 15 residues. The V end was cut by 1 base, the J end by 1 base, with 8 bases between. The clonotype was recovered from a male donor in good health and CMV-seropositive. The chain links TRBV7-9 to TRBJ2-4; D gene ambiguous. Sequenced: PBMCs. The CDR3 sequence: CASSLEAVAKNIQYF. CDR3 DNA: TGTGCCAGCAGCTTAGAGGCGGTGGCCAAAAACATTCAGTACTTC.